Listed below are T cell receptor beta chains from one sample, sequenced in a study of somatic mutations in cytotoxic T cells in rheumatoid arthritis. The assay was immunoSEQ multiplex PCR, and TCRdb's table has in-frame clones only and misses some. Here the sample spans some 11,000 clones, around 80% being singletons. The sample consisted of CD8+ T cells sorted from blood. Source of these receptors: a woman aged 55 to 70 with rheumatoid arthritis. Both conserved end residues are part of each CDR3. Fields, in order: V gene, D gene, clone size, J gene, CDR3 DNA, CDR3 protein. The D gene is left open where the match is weak. Expanded clones are given a class, and other clones once, few, many or no size at all.

TRBV5-5	-	-	TRBJ2-7	TGTGCCAGCAGCCCGGACACCTACGAGCAGTACTTC	CASSPDTYEQYF
TRBV7-2	-	-	TRBJ2-7	TGTGCCAGCAGCTTCGGGATCGACGAGCAGTACTTC	CASSFGIDEQYF
TRBV5-8	-	-	TRBJ2-7	TGTGCCAGCAGGGGGAGAACCGGGAAGGACGAGCAGTACTTC	CASRGRTGKDEQYF
TRBV7-8	-	-	TRBJ2-7	TGTGCCAGCAGCTTATTGACGGACAGCTCCTACGAGCAGTACTTC	CASSLLTDSSYEQYF
TRBV7-3	-	-	TRBJ2-7	TGTGCCAGCAGCTCCGACATAGGCTACGAGCAGTACTTC	CASSSDIGYEQYF
TRBV9	-	-	TRBJ1-1	TGTGCCAGCAGCGTAGGTGGGAGTTGGGCCACTGAAGCTTTCTTT	CASSVGGSWATEAFF
TRBV25-1	-	-	TRBJ1-6	TGTGCCAGCAGTGAACCCGACTTGTTGACCCTCCACTTT	CASSEPDLLTLHF
TRBV4-1	-	few	TRBJ1-5	TGCGCCAGCAGCCAAAGAGAGGATCAGCCCCAGCATTTT	CASSQREDQPQHF
TRBV27	TRBD1	-	TRBJ1-5	TGTGCCAGCAGTCCGGACAGGATGAATCAGCCCCAGCATTTT	CASSPDRMNQPQHF
TRBV11-1	TRBD1	-	TRBJ2-3	TGTGCCATCTATACCGGGACAGGCAAATATTTT	CAIYTGTGKYF
TRBV9	-	once	TRBJ2-7	TGTGCCAGCAGCGCATCAATAGCCCCTAGCTCCTACGAGCAGTACTTC	CASSASIAPSSYEQYF
TRBV6-1	-	-	TRBJ2-4	TGTGCCACCCAGGTAGCCAAAAACATTCAGTACTTC	CATQVAKNIQYF
TRBV4-1	TRBD1	-	TRBJ2-7	TGCGCCAGCAGCCAACGTACGGGACAGGGTTGGTTCGAGCAGTACTTC	CASSQRTGQGWFEQYF
TRBV27	TRBD2	once	TRBJ2-7	TGTGCCAGCAGTCCTCCTAGCGGGCCTTACTTC	CASSPPSGPYF
TRBV4-3	TRBD2	-	TRBJ2-7	TGCGCCAGCAGCCAAGAGCTAGCGGGAGGGCCGAGCGAGCAGTACTTC	CASSQELAGGPSEQYF
TRBV2	-	-	TRBJ1-1	TGTGCCACCTCCAGGGTGAACACTGAAGCTTTCTTT	CATSRVNTEAFF
TRBV7-8	TRBD1	-	TRBJ1-5	TGTGCCAGCAGCCCATTGGGACAGCTCAATCAGCCCCAGCATTTT	CASSPLGQLNQPQHF
TRBV4-1	-	-	TRBJ2-7	TGCGCCAGCAGCCAAGATAACGAGAACGAGCAGTACTTC	CASSQDNENEQYF
TRBV2	-	-	TRBJ2-1	TGTGCCAGCAGTGAGACAGACCTCAAATCTATTTCCTACAATGAGCAGTTCTTC	CASSETDLKSISYNEQFF
TRBV11-2	TRBD1	-	TRBJ2-5	TGTGCCAGCAGCCCAGCCGGGACAGGGGTCCGAGTAACAGAGACCCAGTACTTC	CASSPAGTGVRVTETQYF
TRBV4-1	TRBD1	-	TRBJ2-7	TGCGCCAGCAGCTACTCCGGGACAGGGACCTACGAGCAGTACTTC	CASSYSGTGTYEQYF
TRBV6-5	TRBD1	-	TRBJ1-5	TGTGCCAGCAGTTCGCAGGGGGCAAGTGGCAATCAGCCCCAGCATTTT	CASSSQGASGNQPQHF
TRBV5-1	-	few	TRBJ1-2	TGCGCCAGCAGCTTGGACACAGGGAACTATGGCTACACCTTC	CASSLDTGNYGYTF
TRBV4-1	-	-	TRBJ2-1	TGCGCCAGCACCCCCGGTAACAATGAGCAGTTCTTC	CASTPGNNEQFF
TRBV28	TRBD2	-	TRBJ2-5	TGTGCCAGCAGTCCCCGACTAGCGGGGCTAGAGACCCAGTACTTC	CASSPRLAGLETQYF
TRBV19	TRBD2	-	TRBJ2-7	TGTGCCAGTAGTATAGACCCAGCAGCGGGAGGTACTGACGAGCAGTACTTC	CASSIDPAAGGTDEQYF
TRBV28	TRBD2	-	TRBJ2-1	TGTGCCAGCAGTATCCGACTAGCGGGAGGGGATGAGCAGTTCTTC	CASSIRLAGGDEQFF
TRBV30	TRBD2	once	TRBJ2-5	TGTGCCTGGAGTGCACAAGGTAGCGGGATTACCACAGAGACCCAGTACTTC	CAWSAQGSGITTETQYF
TRBV27	-	-	TRBJ1-5	TGTGCCAGCAGTTTGAGGCAGGGAAATCAGCCCCAGCATTTT	CASSLRQGNQPQHF
TRBV19	TRBD2	large	TRBJ2-1	TGTGCCAGTAGGGAGACTAGCGGATCCTACAATGAGCAGTTCTTC	CASRETSGSYNEQFF
TRBV6-1	-	few	TRBJ1-5	TGTGCCAGCAGCCTCCCCCGGGGGAGCGATCAGCCCCAGCATTTT	CASSLPRGSDQPQHF
TRBV9	-	-	TRBJ2-1	TGTGCCAGCTCCCAAGTGGGTAGCTCCCATGAGCAGTTCTTC	CASSQVGSSHEQFF
TRBV5-6	TRBD1	once	TRBJ2-6	TGTGCCAGCAGGACAGGGCCTTTCTCTGGGGCCAACGTCCTGACTTTC	CASRTGPFSGANVLTF
TRBV27	TRBD1	-	TRBJ2-1	TGTGCCAGCAATGAACAGGGGGTAAACAATGAGCAGTTCTTC	CASNEQGVNNEQFF
TRBV6-5	TRBD2	-	TRBJ2-5	TGTGCCAGTGGGACTAGCCAAGAGACCCAGTACTTC	CASGTSQETQYF
TRBV6-6	-	-	TRBJ2-1	TGTGCCAGCAGTTCCGTTATCAATGAGCAGTTCTTC	CASSSVINEQFF
TRBV2	-	-	TRBJ2-1	TGTGCCAGCAGTGAATTCGGACAGACAAACAATGAGCAGTTCTTC	CASSEFGQTNNEQFF
TRBV30	TRBD2	few	TRBJ2-7	TGTGCCTGGAGTACTACTAGCGGGAGCTACGAGCAGTACTTC	CAWSTTSGSYEQYF
TRBV19	TRBD1	once	TRBJ1-5	TGTGCCAGTAGTGCGTGGGACAGGGGGGACCAGCCCCAGCATTTT	CASSAWDRGDQPQHF
TRBV7-8	TRBD1	-	TRBJ2-7	TGTGCCAGCTGGCAGGGGGTTGGCGAGCAGTACTTC	CASWQGVGEQYF
TRBV4-1	-	few	TRBJ1-5	TGCGCCAGCAGCCAAGATTTGGGGCCCCTTCCACCCCAGCATTTT	CASSQDLGPLPPQHF
TRBV6-6	-	-	TRBJ2-5	TGTGCCAGCAGTACGTTAGGGGTGTACCAAGAGACCCAGTACTTC	CASSTLGVYQETQYF
TRBV4-1	-	-	TRBJ2-7	TGCGCCAGCCCGGGGGAGGCCCTCGCCAACGGGGGCTACGAGCAGTACTTC	CASPGEALANGGYEQYF
TRBV28	-	-	TRBJ2-5	TGTGCCAGCAGTTTACGGTCTTCAGAGACCCAGTACTTC	CASSLRSSETQYF
TRBV28	-	-	TRBJ2-3	TGTGCCAGCGTACTAGCAGATACGCAGTATTTT	CASVLADTQYF
TRBV5-8	TRBD1	-	TRBJ1-3	TGTGCCAGTTCCTACCATTACAGGGGGCACCTCTCTGGAAACACCATATATTTT	CASSYHYRGHLSGNTIYF
TRBV5-1	-	-	TRBJ1-1	TGCGCCAGCAGCTTGGGAGTCGGGAACACTGAAGCTTTCTTT	CASSLGVGNTEAFF
TRBV27	TRBD2	-	TRBJ2-7	TGTGCCAGCAGTTTGGGGACTAGCGGGAGCCACGAGCAGTACTTC	CASSLGTSGSHEQYF
TRBV4-1	-	few	TRBJ2-7	TGCGCCAGCAGCCAGAGCTTCTCCGACGAGCAGTACTTC	CASSQSFSDEQYF
TRBV19	TRBD1	once	TRBJ1-2	TGTGCCAGCGAACAGGGGACTGGCTACACCTTC	CASEQGTGYTF
TRBV6-5	TRBD1	-	TRBJ1-5	TGTGCCAGTGGGACAGCAGACAATCAGCCCCAGCATTTT	CASGTADNQPQHF
TRBV6-4	-	-	TRBJ1-2	TGTGCCAGCAGAACGACAGGTCCCCCTACCTTC	CASRTTGPPTF
TRBV27	TRBD1	-	TRBJ2-3	TGTGCCAGCACCTCCGGGACAGGGGTCCACACAGATACGCAGTATTTT	CASTSGTGVHTDTQYF
TRBV7-9	-	-	TRBJ2-3	TGTGCCAGCAGCCAACTAGGATTCACAGATACGCAGTATTTT	CASSQLGFTDTQYF